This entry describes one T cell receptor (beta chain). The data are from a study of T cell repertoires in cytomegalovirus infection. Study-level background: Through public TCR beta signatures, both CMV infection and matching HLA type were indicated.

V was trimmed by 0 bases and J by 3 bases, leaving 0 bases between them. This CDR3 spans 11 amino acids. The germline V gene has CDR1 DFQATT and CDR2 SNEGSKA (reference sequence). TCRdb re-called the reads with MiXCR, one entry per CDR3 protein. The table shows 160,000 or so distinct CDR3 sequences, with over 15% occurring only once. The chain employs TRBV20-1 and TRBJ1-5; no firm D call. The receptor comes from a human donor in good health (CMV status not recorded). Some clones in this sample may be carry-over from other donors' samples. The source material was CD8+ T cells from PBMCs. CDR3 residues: CSARDNQPQHF. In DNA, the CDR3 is TGCAGTGCTAGAGACAATCAGCCCCAGCATTTT.